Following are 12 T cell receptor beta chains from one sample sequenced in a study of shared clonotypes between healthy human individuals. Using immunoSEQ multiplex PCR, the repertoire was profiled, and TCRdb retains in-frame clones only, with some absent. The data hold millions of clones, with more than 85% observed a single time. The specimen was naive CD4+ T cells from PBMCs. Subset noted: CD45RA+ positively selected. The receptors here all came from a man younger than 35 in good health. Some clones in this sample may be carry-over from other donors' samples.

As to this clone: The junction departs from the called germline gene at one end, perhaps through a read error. CDR3 DNA: TGTGCCAGCAGCTTGGGGCTACGGTTGGATTTT. It encodes CASSLGLRLDF. The genes are TRBV5-8 and TRBJ1-5; D not certain. CDR3 length: 11 residues. Per germline, CDR1 SGHTS and CDR2 YDEGEE.

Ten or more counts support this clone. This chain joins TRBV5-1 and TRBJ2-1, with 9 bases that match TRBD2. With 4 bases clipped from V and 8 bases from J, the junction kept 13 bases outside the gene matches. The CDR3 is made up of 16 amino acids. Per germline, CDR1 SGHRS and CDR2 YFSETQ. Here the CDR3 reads CASSPGGSGSSHEQFF. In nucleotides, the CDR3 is TGCGCCAGCAGCCCGGGGGGTAGCGGGAGTTCCCATGAGCAGTTCTTC.

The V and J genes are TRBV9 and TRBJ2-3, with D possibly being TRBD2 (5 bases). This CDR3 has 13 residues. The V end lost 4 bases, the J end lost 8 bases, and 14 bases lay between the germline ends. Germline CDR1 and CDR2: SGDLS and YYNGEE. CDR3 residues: CASSPGGGGTQYF. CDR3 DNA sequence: TGTGCCAGCAGCCCAGGAGGAGGTGGTACGCAGTATTTT.

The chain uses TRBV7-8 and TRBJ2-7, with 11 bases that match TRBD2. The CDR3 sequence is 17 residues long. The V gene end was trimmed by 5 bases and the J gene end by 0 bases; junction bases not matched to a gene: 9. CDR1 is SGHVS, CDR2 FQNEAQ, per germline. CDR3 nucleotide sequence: TGTGCCAGCAGCAACCAACGACTAGCGGGACCCTCCTACGAGCAGTACTTC. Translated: CASSNQRLAGPSYEQYF.

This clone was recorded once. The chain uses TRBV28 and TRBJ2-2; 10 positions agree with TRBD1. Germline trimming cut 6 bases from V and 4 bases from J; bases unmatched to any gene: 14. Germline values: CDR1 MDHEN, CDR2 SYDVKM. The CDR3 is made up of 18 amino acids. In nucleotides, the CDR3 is TGTGCCAGCAGCTCGCGTTGGACCAGGACAGGGGGCACCGGGGAGCTGTTTTTT. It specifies CASSSRWTRTGGTGELFF.

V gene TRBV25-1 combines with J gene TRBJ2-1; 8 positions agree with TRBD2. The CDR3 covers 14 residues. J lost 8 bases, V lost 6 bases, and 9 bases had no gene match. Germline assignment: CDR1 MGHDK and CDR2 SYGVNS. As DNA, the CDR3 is TGTGCCAGCAGCGTAAGCGGGAGCATCTATGAGCAGTTCTTC. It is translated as CASSVSGSIYEQFF.

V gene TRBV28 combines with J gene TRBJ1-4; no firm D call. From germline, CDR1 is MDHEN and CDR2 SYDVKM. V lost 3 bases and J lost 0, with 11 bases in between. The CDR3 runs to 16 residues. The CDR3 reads CASSLGKQATNEKLFF. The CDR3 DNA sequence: TGTGCCAGCAGTTTGGGGAAGCAAGCAACTAATGAAAAACTGTTTTTT.

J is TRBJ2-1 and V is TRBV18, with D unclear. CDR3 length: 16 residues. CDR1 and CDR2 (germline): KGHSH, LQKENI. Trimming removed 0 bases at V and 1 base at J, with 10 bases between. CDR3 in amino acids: CASSPPSIESYNEQFF. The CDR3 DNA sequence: TGTGCCAGCTCACCACCGTCAATCGAATCCTACAATGAGCAGTTCTTC. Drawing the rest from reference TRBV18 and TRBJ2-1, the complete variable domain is NAGVMQNPRHLVRRRGQEARLRCSPMKGHSHVYWYRQLPEEGLKFMVYLQKENIIDESGMPKERFSAEFPKEGPSILRIQQVVRGDSAAYFCASSPPSIESYNEQFFGPGTRLTVL.

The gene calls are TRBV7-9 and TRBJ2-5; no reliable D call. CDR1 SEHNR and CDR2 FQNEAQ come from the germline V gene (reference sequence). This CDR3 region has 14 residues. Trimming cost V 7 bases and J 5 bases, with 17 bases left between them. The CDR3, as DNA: TGTGCCAGCACCGACCGTGCCGGCCGGGAGACCCAGTACTTC. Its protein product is CASTDRAGRETQYF.

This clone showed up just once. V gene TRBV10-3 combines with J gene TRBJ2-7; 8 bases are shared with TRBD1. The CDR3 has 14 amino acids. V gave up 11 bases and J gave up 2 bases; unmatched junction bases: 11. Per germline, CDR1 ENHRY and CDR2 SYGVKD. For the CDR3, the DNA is TGTGCCGTCTCGGGACAGGACTCGACCTACGAGCAGTACTTC. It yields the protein CAVSGQDSTYEQYF.

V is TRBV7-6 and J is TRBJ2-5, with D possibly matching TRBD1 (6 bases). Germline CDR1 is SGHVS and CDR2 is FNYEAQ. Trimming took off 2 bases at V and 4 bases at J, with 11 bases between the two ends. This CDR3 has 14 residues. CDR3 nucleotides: TGTGCCAGCAGCTTAAGGCAAGGGGGAGAGACCCAGTACTTC. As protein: CASSLRQGGETQYF.

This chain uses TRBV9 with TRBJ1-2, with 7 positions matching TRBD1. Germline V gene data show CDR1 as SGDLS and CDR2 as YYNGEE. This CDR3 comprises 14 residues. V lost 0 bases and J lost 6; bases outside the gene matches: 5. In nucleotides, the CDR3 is TGTGCCAGCAGCGTAGCTCGAGGGACAGATGGCTACACCTTC. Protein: CASSVARGTDGYTF.